The next 18 T cell receptor beta chains were all read from a single sample in a study of blood T cell repertoires in COVID-19. Method: immunoSEQ multiplex PCR; TCRdb's copy keeps in-frame clones and lacks some. The table has roughly 250,000 clones, about 80% seen once. The material sequenced was peripheral blood. The receptors shown here come from a person between 65 and 79 years old with COVID-19, enrolled during active disease.

The rearrangement joins TRBV19 to TRBJ2-3; 11 bases fit TRBD2. There are 18 residues in the CDR3. The V segment lost 3 bases and the J segment 3 bases; nucleotides outside the gene matches: 11. Germline V gene data show CDR1 as LNHDA and CDR2 as SQIVND (reference sequence). This CDR3 reads CASSIASTSGMWTDTQYF. The CDR3 coding sequence is TGTGCCAGTAGTATCGCATCGACTAGCGGGATGTGGACAGATACGCAGTATTTT.

V is TRBV7-2 and J is TRBJ1-5, with TRBD1 matching over 9 bases. V lost 5 bases to trimming and J lost 1 base; unmatched junction nucleotides: 3. The germline gives CDR1 SGHTA, CDR2 FQGNSA. There are 15 residues in the CDR3. This CDR3 reads CASSPGTGSNQPQHF. CDR3 nucleotide sequence: TGTGCCAGCAGCCCCGGGACAGGGAGCAATCAGCCCCAGCATTTT.

The rearrangement uses TRBV7-2 and TRBJ1-1; D is unresolved. The CDR3 is 13 residues long. Trimming removed 5 bases from V and 3 bases from J, with 10 bases in between. Germline V gene lookup returns CDR1 SGHTA and CDR2 FQGNSA. The chain's CDR3 is CASSQVRDTEAFF. The CDR3 region has the DNA TGTGCCAGCAGCCAAGTGAGGGACACTGAAGCTTTCTTT.

This clone has only one observation. The V and J genes are TRBV11-3 and TRBJ2-2; D is possibly TRBD2 (5 bases). The CDR3 length is 15 residues. V was cut by 5 bases and J by 1 base, with 11 bases left in between. The germline V gene has CDR1 SGHNT and CDR2 YENEEA. The CDR3 spells CASSPRGWNTGELFF. CDR3 nucleotides: TGTGCCAGCAGCCCTCGGGGTTGGAACACCGGGGAGCTGTTTTTT.

The gene calls are TRBV6-5 and TRBJ2-7; D unresolved. The CDR3 length is 15 residues. V was cut by 7 bases and J by 3 bases, with 19 bases left in between. Germline V lookup: CDR1 MNHEY, CDR2 SVGAGI. The CDR3: CASTLLRQVVYEQYF. The CDR3 DNA sequence: TGTGCCAGCACTCTATTAAGGCAGGTCGTCTACGAGCAGTACTTC.

The chain joins TRBV18 to TRBJ2-5; D possibly corresponds to TRBD1 (6 bases). The CDR3 loop spans 17 amino acids. The germline gives CDR1 KGHSH, CDR2 LQKENI. V was trimmed by 8 bases and J by 5 bases, leaving 27 bases between them. CDR3 nucleotide sequence: TGTGCCAGCACCGAACTACTCGACGGACAGCGAGGGGAGACCCAGTACTTC. As protein: CASTELLDGQRGETQYF.

The rearrangement joins TRBV28 to TRBJ2-7, with a possible D match to TRBD2 (7 bases). Trimming stripped 8 bases from V and 6 bases from J, with 17 bases between. The germline V gene encodes CDR1 MDHEN and CDR2 SYDVKM. The CDR3 runs to 13 residues. CDR3 sequence (DNA): TGTGCCAGCGGGGGGGACATCCCCAGCGAGCAGTACTTC. Encoded protein: CASGGDIPSEQYF.

The J gene is TRBJ2-7, the V gene TRBV7-2; TRBD2 matches at 10 bases. CDR3 size: 15 residues. Germline CDR1 SGHTA, CDR2 FQGNSA. The J segment lost 6 bases and the V segment lost 1 base, leaving 6 bases of the junction unmatched. The CDR3 region is CASSLDPSGSREQYF. In nucleotides, the CDR3 is TGTGCCAGCAGCTTAGATCCTAGCGGGAGTCGCGAGCAGTACTTC.

The chain has TRBV2 and TRBJ2-2; 13 bases fit TRBD2. This CDR3 is 16 amino acids long. V lost 5 bases, J lost 6 bases, and 6 bases stayed unmatched. Germline CDR1 reads SNHLY; CDR2 reads FYNNEI. CDR3 DNA sequence: TGTGCCAGCAGTATTACTAGCGGGGGGGTTGCCGGGGAGCTGTTTTTT. Its translation is CASSITSGGVAGELFF.

The chain couples TRBV21-1 to TRBJ1-4; the table calls TRBD1, which could not be checked here. TRBV21-1 is a recognized pseudogene. This CDR3 spans 14 amino acids. CDR3 residues: CASSNSTSNEKLFF. CDR3 nucleotide sequence: TGTGCCAGCAGCAATTCGACAAGTAATGAAAAACTGTTTTTT.

This chain connects TRBV9 to TRBJ2-2; 7 nucleotides match TRBD2. The germline V gene encodes CDR1 SGDLS and CDR2 YYNGEE. The CDR3 sequence is 16 residues long. V trimming: 0 bases; J trimming: 0 bases; junction bases outside the gene matches: 2. CDR3 protein: CASSVAGGANTGELFF. In DNA form, the CDR3 reads TGTGCCAGCAGCGTAGCTGGGGGGGCGAACACCGGGGAGCTGTTTTTT.

The chain recombines TRBV2 with TRBJ2-7; 7 bases map to TRBD1. CDR1 is SNHLY and CDR2 is FYNNEI in the germline V gene. The CDR3 sequence is 14 residues long. Germline trimming cut 7 bases from V and 4 bases from J; bases unmatched to any gene: 10. This chain's CDR3 is CASIREEGAYEQYF. DNA of the CDR3: TGTGCCAGCATCCGAGAAGAGGGGGCGTACGAGCAGTACTTC.

To note about this clone: The missing conserved phenylalanine or tryptophan at the end of this CDR3 makes a read error likely. It is unclear where the CDR3 begins or ends on the DNA, so no DNA is shown, and the CDR3 is as TCRdb lists it. This chain uses TRBV19 with TRBJ1-4. CDR1 LNHDA and CDR2 SQIVND come from the germline V gene (reference sequence). Both ends counted, the CDR3 spans 12 residues. This chain's CDR3 is CASSMLGGIHQI.

V usage is TRBV21-1 and J usage is TRBJ2-7; no DNA check was done on the table's D call, TRBD1. TRBV21-1 is designated a pseudogene. CDR3 length: 16 residues. The CDR3 DNA sequence: TGTGCCAGCAGCAAAGCCCAACGACAGGGAAACTACGAGCAGTACTTC. It encodes CASSKAQRQGNYEQYF.

The V call is TRBV11-2, the J call TRBJ2-7; 10 positions match TRBD2. Germline CDR1 reads SGHAT; CDR2 reads FQNNGV. V was pared by 5 bases and J by 0 bases, with 7 bases of the junction left unmatched. This CDR3 is 16 amino acids long. This chain's CDR3 is CASSDRGLANSYEQYF. The CDR3 nucleotides are TGTGCCAGCAGCGATCGGGGACTAGCGAACTCCTACGAGCAGTACTTC.

The chain joins TRBV27 to TRBJ2-1; the D gene is possibly TRBD1 (5 bases). Trimming left V 6 bases short and J 5 bases short, with 20 bases between. This CDR3 is 16 amino acids long. In germline, CDR1 is MNHEY, CDR2 SMNVEV (reference sequence). The DNA of the CDR3 is TGTGCCAGCAGCCCCTCCCCCGACAGCCTCGACAATGAGCAGTTCTTC. Its protein product is CASSPSPDSLDNEQFF.

This clone showed up just a few times. The chain joins TRBV10-3 to TRBJ1-1; 7 nucleotides align to TRBD1. From germline, CDR1 is ENHRY and CDR2 SYGVKD. The CDR3 runs 12 residues. The trim removed 6 bases at V and 6 bases at J, leaving 4 bases unmatched. CDR3 nucleotide sequence: TGTGCCATCAGCGACAGGGTCGCTGAAGCTTTCTTT. Protein product: CAISDRVAEAFF.

The J gene is TRBJ2-3, the V gene TRBV11-2; D is ambiguous. The CDR3 is made up of 14 amino acids. The V gene's germline CDR1 is SGHAT and CDR2 FQNNGV. Trimming took 3 bases from V and 3 from J, leaving 10 bases between them. The CDR3: CASSFPSRTDTQYF. The CDR3 DNA sequence: TGTGCCAGCAGCTTTCCGTCTCGTACAGATACGCAGTATTTT.